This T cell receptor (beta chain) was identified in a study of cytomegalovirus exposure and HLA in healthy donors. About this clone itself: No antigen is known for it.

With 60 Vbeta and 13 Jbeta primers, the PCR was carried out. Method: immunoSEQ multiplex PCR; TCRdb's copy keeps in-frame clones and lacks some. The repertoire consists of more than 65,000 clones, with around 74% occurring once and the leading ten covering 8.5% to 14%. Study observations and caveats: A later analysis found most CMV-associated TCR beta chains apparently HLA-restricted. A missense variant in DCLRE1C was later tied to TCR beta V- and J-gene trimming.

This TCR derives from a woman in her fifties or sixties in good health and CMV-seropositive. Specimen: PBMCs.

The CDR3 here is CSAPTSGSASSTDTQYF. The CDR3 bases are TGCAGCGCCCCTACTAGCGGGAGTGCTTCTAGCACAGATACGCAGTATTTT. The V and J genes are TRBV29-1 and TRBJ2-3; the match to TRBD2 covers 11 bases. Germline CDR1 reads SQVTM; CDR2 reads ANQGSEA. The CDR3 runs 17 residues. J was trimmed by 0 bases and V by 7 bases; bases with no gene match: 12.